This TCR beta chain came from a study of CD4 T cells in relation to SARS-CoV-2 and coronaviruses. Looking at the study overall: PBMCs were cultured with antigen for roughly 11 days before TCR beta sequencing. No peptide or an HIV-1 Nef peptide pool served as negative control.

The unexposed donors gave CD4+ T cells in about 2010-2019, prior to COVID-19. After ten to eleven days of culture, CD4+ T cells were isolated. About this clone: Its antigen is unknown.

The table came from immunoSEQ multiplex PCR; TCRdb's copy has only in-frame clones and leaves some out. The sample yields about 24,000 clones, around 76% seen once. CDR1 KGHSH and CDR2 LQKENI come from the germline V gene. V trimming: 1 base; J trimming: 10 bases; junction bases outside the gene matches: 12. This CDR3 has 18 amino acids. The receptor's source is a human donor in good health. J is TRBJ2-1 and V is TRBV18; TRBD2 aligns across 14 bases. The sample comprised CD4+ T cells from PBMCs, cultured in vitro. Written as DNA, the CDR3 is TGTGCCAGCTCACCACTGAGCGCGGGGACTAGCGGGAGTGGCGAGCAGTTCTTC. The encoded protein is CASSPLSAGTSGSGEQFF.